The text below deals with one T cell receptor (beta chain). Its antigen is unknown. The sample is drawn from a study of beta chain features in type 1 diabetes. Sequencing targeted expressed TCRB transcripts, as all isolated RNA had been reverse transcribed. TCRdb's table, derived via immunoSEQ multiplex PCR, lists solely in-frame clones and lacks some. The repertoire has 100,000 to 150,000 clones, approximately 10% of them found once; the top ten carry under 0.9%. Study conclusions and caveats: Moderately but significantly shorter TCRB CDR3s were found in Type 1 diabetes patients in all four CD4+ subsets.

The CDR3 length is 15 residues. V trimming: 6 bases; J trimming: 8 bases; junction bases outside the gene matches: 15. Germline-derived CDR1 and CDR2 are WSHSY and SAAADI. This sequence joins TRBV10-2 and TRBJ1-2; TRBD1 agrees at 7 bases. The clonotype was recovered from a man aged 25 to 40 with type 1 diabetes. Sequencing was performed on central memory CD4+ T cells from blood. The CDR3, as DNA: TGCGCCAGCAGAGACAGGGAACGGGCAATTCTCGGCTACACCTTC. Amino acid sequence: CASRDRERAILGYTF.